Below, one T cell receptor beta chain is given with its context. V dropped 4 bases and J dropped 7 bases, with 8 bases sitting between them. The germline CDR1 and CDR2 sequences are SGHDT and YYEEEE. CDR3 size: 11 residues. These data belong to a study of blood T cell repertoires in COVID-19. Overall study context: The samples span acute and convalescent COVID-19 from the United States, Italy and Spain.

Sequenced by immunoSEQ multiplex PCR; TCRdb stores in-frame clones only, minus some. The table includes 200,000 to 300,000 clones, around 85% detected once. Sample: peripheral blood. The chain employs TRBV5-6 and TRBJ1-2, with D unresolved. The sequence was obtained from a woman aged 55 to 70 with active or convalescent COVID-19. DNA for the CDR3: TGTGCCAGCAGCCAACGGGGTGGCTACACCTTC. This sequence encodes CASSQRGGYTF.